The sequence of this T cell receptor (beta chain) was determined in a study of blood T cell repertoires in COVID-19. Overall study: Acute and convalescent COVID-19 specimens originated in the United States, Italy and Spain. Sample material is recorded as cDNA or gDNA derived from T cells, B-cell-depleted T cells, or PBMCs.

With 2 bases removed from V and 10 bases from J, the gap between germline ends came to 11 bases. The CDR3 sequence is 12 residues long. The V gene's germline CDR1 is MNHNY and CDR2 SVGAGI (reference sequence). Per the authors' pipeline: How many nucleated cells were present was estimated from reference gene primer amplification. Profiling relied on immunoSEQ multiplex PCR, and the TCRdb table lists in-frame clones only, not all of them. That table supplies the V and J calls and clone size; D and trimming were determined from the DNA. The data show hundreds of thousands of clones, just over 85% seen once.

The clonotype comes from a young woman with active or convalescent COVID-19. The specimen was peripheral blood. The V gene is TRBV6-6, the J gene TRBJ1-2; unclear D gene. This CDR3 reads CASSYRRIDYTF. CDR3 nucleotides: TGTGCCAGCAGTTACAGGCGGATAGACTACACCTTC.